The T cell receptor (beta chain) described here comes from a study of blood T cell repertoires in COVID-19. Study overall: In each case, the material was cDNA or gDNA derived from T cells, B-cell-depleted T cells, or PBMCs.

The CDR3 length is 16 residues. Germline CDR1 SGHDT, CDR2 YYEEEE. Trimming shortened V by 3 bases and J by 4 bases, and 16 bases separated the two germline ends. Membership in each cohort depended on participant-reported clinical history. Cohort 3 donors counted as recovered after two negative PCRs, clearance, or resolved symptoms. Profiling relied on immunoSEQ multiplex PCR, and the TCRdb table lists in-frame clones only, not all of them. The sample carries around 330,000 clones, roughly 89% recorded once. The sequence came from a woman younger than 35 who had recovered from COVID-19. The V and J genes are TRBV5-6 and TRBJ1-4; D not certain. Specimen: PBMCs or T cells enriched from blood (not recorded which). CDR3 residues: CASSSTDFFLNEKLFF. In DNA form, the CDR3 reads TGTGCCAGCAGCTCTACAGATTTCTTTCTTAATGAAAAACTGTTTTTT.